This T cell receptor (beta chain) appears in the sequencing data of a study of OX40 agonist ivuxolimab in advanced cancers. This clone was recorded a few times. Here immunoSEQ multiplex PCR was the method, and the copy in TCRdb shows in-frame clones only, minus some. This sample has 65,000 to 80,000 clones, with over 75% found just once. The CDR3 runs to 14 residues. Between the trimmed V and J ends, which lost 4 bases and 1 base, there was a span of 10 bases. CDR1 and CDR2 (germline): MDHEN, SYDVKM. The sequence was collected from an adult with an advanced solid tumor such as melanoma, head and neck, liver or kidney cancer. The sequences come from CD4+ or CD8+ T cells sorted from blood, collected in a trial of the OX40 agonist ivuxolimab. This rearrangement joins TRBV28 to TRBJ1-1, with D tentatively TRBD1 (6 bases). CDR3 sequence: CASSSTGWNTEAFF. As DNA, the CDR3 is TGTGCCAGCAGTTCGACAGGATGGAACACTGAAGCTTTCTTT.